This is a list of T cell receptor beta chains from one sample in a study of T cell changes during pregnancy in multiple sclerosis. Using immunoSEQ multiplex PCR, the repertoire was profiled, and TCRdb retains in-frame clones only, with some absent. This table holds tens of thousands of clones, roughly nine tenths found once. This specimen was peripheral blood, taken in the first trimester of pregnancy. These TCRs come from a female donor with multiple sclerosis, enrolled in a pregnancy study. The CDR3 runs from the conserved cysteine through the conserved F or W. The order of the fields is D gene, V gene, J gene, clone size, CDR3 DNA, CDR3 protein. D genes are given only for firm matches. Some rows mark clone size as missing; the rest say once, few, many or name a class of expanded clone.

>TRBD1|TRBV28|TRBJ2-7|NA
TGTGCCAGCAGTTTATTGGTCCGGACAGGAGGCGAGCAGTACTTC
CASSLLVRTGGEQYF
>NA|TRBV5-1|TRBJ2-7|NA
TGCGCCAGCAGCGAGGGTAACGAGCAGTACTTC
CASSEGNEQYF
>TRBD2|TRBV5-1|TRBJ2-1|NA
TGCGCCAGCAGCTTGACTAGCGGGATCCGTGAGCAGTTCTTC
CASSLTSGIREQFF
>NA|TRBV7-8|TRBJ2-2|NA
TGTGCCAGCAGTTACGCCCTCTCAGCGGCGAACACCGGGGAGCTGTTTTTT
CASSYALSAANTGELFF
>NA|TRBV2|TRBJ1-5|NA
TGTGCCAGCGGGGGGAGAGGAAGCAATCAGCCCCAGCATTTT
CASGGRGSNQPQHF
>NA|TRBV2|TRBJ2-3|NA
TGTGCCAGCAGGCTAACCCGGACTATTAGCACAGATACGCAGTATTTT
CASRLTRTISTDTQYF
>TRBD1|TRBV29-1|TRBJ1-2|NA
TGCAGCGTTGATAGTCGGACAGGGAACTATGGCTACACCTTC
CSVDSRTGNYGYTF
>NA|TRBV19|TRBJ1-4|NA
TGTGCCAGTAGTCGACAGATTAATGAAAAACTGTTTTTT
CASSRQINEKLFF
>TRBD2|TRBV9|TRBJ2-1|NA
TGTGCCAGCAGCGTTAGCGGGGGAGTTCCTAATGAGCAGTTCTTC
CASSVSGGVPNEQFF
>NA|TRBV5-4|TRBJ1-1|NA
TGTGCCAGCAGCAGCCGACAGAAATCGAACACTGAAGCTTTCTTT
CASSSRQKSNTEAFF
>NA|TRBV28|TRBJ2-1|NA
TGTGCCAGCAGTTTAACCACGGGGGAGTTCTCCTACAATGAGCAGTTCTTC
CASSLTTGEFSYNEQFF
>NA|TRBV30|TRBJ2-2|NA
TGTGCCTGGAGTGTCGGGGGTAACACCGGGGAGCTGTTTTTT
CAWSVGGNTGELFF
>TRBD1|TRBV5-4|TRBJ1-1|NA
TGTGCCAGCACAGGGGGCACTGAAGCTTTCTTT
CASTGGTEAFF
>TRBD1|TRBV19|TRBJ2-1|NA
TGTGCCAGTAGTTTGTCCGGGACAGGGGGCAATGAGCAGTTCTTC
CASSLSGTGGNEQFF
>NA|TRBV10-1|TRBJ2-7|NA
TGCGCCAGCAGTGCATACGTACCCGGGACTGACTCCTACGAGCAGTACTTC
CASSAYVPGTDSYEQYF
>NA|TRBV7-2|TRBJ2-5|NA
TGTGCCAGCAGCTTCGACAGAGCAGTCGAGACCCAGTACTTC
CASSFDRAVETQYF
>NA|TRBV5-6|TRBJ1-6|NA
TGTGCCAGCAGCCTCGGGGGATTTGGCTCCTATAATTCACCCCTCCACTTT
CASSLGGFGSYNSPLHF
>TRBD1|TRBV6-5|TRBJ2-2|once
TGTGCCAGCGAGTCGGGACAGACGAACACCGGGGAGCTGTTTTTT
CASESGQTNTGELFF
>TRBD2|TRBV4-2|TRBJ2-7|NA
TGTGCCAGCAGCCCACTCTTCGGGACTACTGGTTACGAGCAGTACTTC
CASSPLFGTTGYEQYF
>TRBD2|TRBV2|TRBJ2-7|once
TGTGCCAGCACCCCAAGAGAACAACCCCGACTAGCGGGAGTCTACGAGCAGTACTTC
CASTPREQPRLAGVYEQYF
>TRBD2|TRBV6-4|TRBJ2-3|NA
TGTGCCAGCAGTAGCGGGGGGGCTAGCACAGATACGCAGTATTTT
CASSSGGASTDTQYF
>TRBD1|TRBV4-1|TRBJ1-4|NA
TGCGCCAGCAGCCGGGAACAGGGGGCGGCTGAAAAACTGTTTTTT
CASSREQGAAEKLFF
>NA|TRBV7-8|TRBJ2-5|NA
TGTGCCAGCAGGACCGGGATAAAACAAGAGACCCAGTACTTC
CASRTGIKQETQYF
>NA|TRBV28|TRBJ2-7|NA
TGTGCCAGCCTATACAGGGACGAGCAGTACTTC
CASLYRDEQYF
>NA|TRBV4-3|TRBJ2-2|NA
TGCGCCAGCAGCCAGGGCAGGGGGAACACCGGGGAGCTGTTTTTT
CASSQGRGNTGELFF
>NA|TRBV27|TRBJ2-4|NA
TGTGCCAGCAGTTCTTTTATAGCCAAAAACATTCAGTACTTC
CASSSFIAKNIQYF
>NA|TRBV7-6|TRBJ1-5|NA
TGTGCCAGCAGCGAGCTTGATAATAGCAATCAGCCCCAGCATTTT
CASSELDNSNQPQHF
>NA|TRBV11-2|TRBJ2-3|NA
TGTGCCAGCAGCCTACTAACGCATACGCAGTATTTT
CASSLLTHTQYF
>NA|TRBV5-1|TRBJ1-1|NA
TGCGCCAGCAATCCCCTGGGAGGGTGGAGCGAAGCTTTCTTT
CASNPLGGWSEAFF
>NA|TRBV6-1|TRBJ2-5|once
TGTGCCACCCAGGACAGCGGACGCGAGACCCAGTACTTC
CATQDSGRETQYF
>TRBD1|TRBV7-9|TRBJ1-6|NA
TGTGCCAGCACCCGAGGGGGACAGATTAATTCACCCCTCCACTTT
CASTRGGQINSPLHF
>NA|TRBV2|TRBJ2-7|NA
TGTGCCAGCAGTGACCATCAACAGGGCGGCAGCTCCTACGAGCAGTACTTC
CASSDHQQGGSSYEQYF
>TRBD2|TRBV5-6|TRBJ2-5|NA
TGTGCCAGCAGCCGGGGGGGGACACAAGAGACCCAGTACTTC
CASSRGGTQETQYF
>TRBD2|TRBV6-4|TRBJ2-3|NA
TGTGCCAGCAGAACCAAAGCGGGGGCCGATACGCAGTATTTT
CASRTKAGADTQYF
>NA|TRBV2|TRBJ2-2|NA
TGTGCCAGCAGTGTTAAGCGGAGCCACACCGGGGAGCTGTTTTTT
CASSVKRSHTGELFF
>TRBD2|TRBV2|TRBJ2-1|NA
TGTGCCAGCAGTGTAGAGGCGGGAGTAACCTACAATGAGCAGTTCTTC
CASSVEAGVTYNEQFF
>TRBD1|TRBV5-4|TRBJ2-3|once
TGTGCCAGCAGCCCCGCCGGGACAGGGTCGGGAGATACGCAGTATTTT
CASSPAGTGSGDTQYF
>NA|TRBV20-1|TRBJ2-5|NA
TGCAGTGCTTTAGTATCCGCGACCCAGTACTTC
CSALVSATQYF
>NA|TRBV4-1|TRBJ1-1|few
TGCGCCAGCAGCCAACCAGGGCGAAACACTGAAGCTTTCTTT
CASSQPGRNTEAFF
>TRBD2|TRBV27|TRBJ2-2|NA
TGTGCCAGCAGTTCTAGCGGGGGGCCCACCGGGGAGCTGTTTTTT
CASSSSGGPTGELFF
>TRBD1|TRBV4-2|TRBJ1-2|few
TGTGCCAGCAGCCACACCACAGGCGACAGGGGTAGCTACACCTTC
CASSHTTGDRGSYTF
>TRBD1|TRBV7-2|TRBJ1-5|few
TGTGCCAGCAGCCCCCGACAGGGGAGTATGCCCCAGCATTTT
CASSPRQGSMPQHF
>NA|TRBV5-4|TRBJ2-7|NA
TGTGCCAGCACCACCGGACACGGCTACGAGCAGTACTTC
CASTTGHGYEQYF
>NA|TRBV5-4|TRBJ1-2|once
TGTGCCAGCAGCTTGAGTTGGGGGCAGGACTATGGCTACACCTTC
CASSLSWGQDYGYTF
>NA|TRBV7-8|TRBJ2-2|NA
TGTGCCAGCAGCTTGAACGGAGGGCCCGGGGAGCTGTTTTTT
CASSLNGGPGELFF
>NA|TRBV7-9|TRBJ1-6|few
TGTGCCAGCAGCTTATTGGGGGGAGGGGATTCACCCCTCCACTTT
CASSLLGGGDSPLHF
>NA|TRBV5-1|TRBJ2-7|NA
TGCGCCAGCAGCTTGGTCGACGCACAGGCCTACGAGCAGTACTTC
CASSLVDAQAYEQYF
>TRBD1|TRBV5-4|TRBJ2-3|NA
TGTGCCAGCAGCTTGGGGCCGACAGGGATTAGCACAGATACGCAGTATTTT
CASSLGPTGISTDTQYF
>NA|TRBV6-5|TRBJ1-6|NA
TGTGCCAGCAGACAGGGTTCGGCTTCACCCCTCCACTTT
CASRQGSASPLHF
>NA|TRBV11-2|TRBJ2-1|NA
TGTGCCAGCAGCGTGGAGGGTGGGATTCAGCAGTTCTTC
CASSVEGGIQQFF
>TRBD1|TRBV5-1|TRBJ2-7|once
TGCGCCAGCAGCTCGGCCTCGGGACAGGACACCTACGAGCAGTACTTC
CASSSASGQDTYEQYF
>TRBD1|TRBV28|TRBJ2-7|once
TGTGCCAGCAGTTTATCCGGGACAGGGGATTTCTACGAGCAGTACTTC
CASSLSGTGDFYEQYF
>TRBD1|TRBV27|TRBJ1-6|NA
TGTGCCAGCAGTTTACTCCGGGACAGGCCCGAGCCCCTCCACTTT
CASSLLRDRPEPLHF
>TRBD1|TRBV5-4|TRBJ2-7|once
TGTGCCAGCAGCCGCAATAGGGACAGGGGGGCCTACGAGCAGTACTTC
CASSRNRDRGAYEQYF
>TRBD2|TRBV19|TRBJ2-3|NA
TGTGCCAGTAGTACCCAGGTCCCCGGGACTAGCGCGACAGATACGCAGTATTTT
CASSTQVPGTSATDTQYF